Each of the 22 T cell receptor beta chains below was sequenced from the same sample in a study of T cell responses to AZD1222 COVID-19 vaccine. The assay was immunoSEQ multiplex PCR, and TCRdb's table has in-frame clones only and misses some. The table includes tens of thousands of clones, 92% detected once. The sample in question was peripheral blood, obtained 28 days after the second AZD1222 dose. These receptors originate from an adult who received the AZD1222 COVID-19 vaccine.

The rearrangement uses TRBV27 and TRBJ1-5; 8 nucleotides match TRBD1. The junction had 4 bases not matched to a gene; V was cut back by 3 bases and J by 6 bases. The germline V gene has CDR1 MNHEY and CDR2 SMNVEV (reference sequence). This CDR3 has 14 amino acids. The CDR3 region has the DNA TGTGCCAGCAGTTTCCAGGGGGCGGGTCAGCCCCAGCATTTT. Its translation is CASSFQGAGQPQHF.

This chain joins TRBV29-1 and TRBJ1-2, with D possibly matching TRBD1 (5 bases). The CDR3 sequence is 13 residues long. V gave up 1 base and J gave up 5 bases, with 11 bases separating them. The germline V gene has CDR1 SQVTM and CDR2 ANQGSEA. The DNA of the CDR3 is TGCAGCGTTGAAGTGGGGCAGGGATATGGCTACACCTTC. Translating gives CSVEVGQGYGYTF.

The V and J genes are TRBV4-1 and TRBJ2-7; TRBD1 might be the D (5 bases). Germline CDR1 reads MGHRA; CDR2 reads YSYEKL. Trimming removed 4 bases from V and 6 bases from J, with 10 bases in between. This CDR3 region has 12 residues. CDR3 in amino acids: CASSPAGFEQYF. The CDR3 DNA reads as TGCGCCAGCAGCCCAGCAGGGTTCGAGCAGTACTTC.

The chain joins TRBV7-9 to TRBJ2-1; 12 nucleotides line up with TRBD2. The CDR3 totals 19 residues. Germline V CDR1 and CDR2: SEHNR, FQNEAQ (reference sequence). V dropped 6 bases and J dropped 1; count of bases not matched to a gene: 13. DNA of the CDR3: TGTGCCAGCAGGGGTACTAGCGGGGGGCGTACAAGTTCCTACAATGAGCAGTTCTTC. Encoded protein: CASRGTSGGRTSSYNEQFF.

This sequence joins TRBV6-2 or TRBV6-3 and TRBJ2-1; 16 bases fit TRBD2. CDR1 MNHEY and CDR2 SVGEGT come from the germline V gene. V lost 4 bases to trimming and J lost 3 bases; unmatched junction nucleotides: 12. The CDR3 covers 20 residues. CDR3 protein: CASSSPYSGLAGGHYNEQFF. The CDR3 nucleotides read TGTGCCAGCAGTTCCCCTTACTCGGGACTAGCGGGGGGGCACTACAATGAGCAGTTCTTC.

The chain links TRBV7-7 to TRBJ2-5, with 7 bases matching TRBD1. With V trimmed by 5 bases and J by 3 bases, 6 bases remained unmatched. The germline CDR1 and CDR2 sequences are SSHAT and FNYEAQ (reference sequence). CDR3 length equals 14 residues. CDR3: CASSPRTGKETQYF. CDR3 DNA: TGTGCCAGCAGCCCCAGGACAGGAAAAGAGACCCAGTACTTC.

V and J are TRBV2 and TRBJ1-3; perhaps TRBD1 as D (5 bases). The CDR3 spans 15 residues. V was clipped by 4 bases and J by 0 bases, with 10 bases between them. Germline CDR1 reads SNHLY; CDR2 reads FYNNEI. CDR3 bases: TGTGCCAGCAGTGGTGGGGGAATCTCTGGAAACACCATATATTTT. It is translated as CASSGGGISGNTIYF. Using reference TRBV2 and TRBJ1-3 for the parts outside the CDR3, the full variable domain is EPEVTQTPSHQVTQMGQEVILRCVPISNHLYFYWYRQILGQKVEFLVSFYNNEISEKSEIFDDQFSVERPDGSNFTLKIRSTKLEDSAMYFCASSGGGISGNTIYFGEGSWLTVV.

The rearrangement links TRBV29-1 to TRBJ1-3; D not certain. This CDR3 comprises 12 residues. Per germline, CDR1 SQVTM and CDR2 ANQGSEA. The V and J ends lost 5 bases and 11 bases respectively, with 16 bases between them. The CDR3 spells CSVRRRDESIYF. CDR3 DNA: TGCAGCGTTCGTCGCAGAGACGAATCCATATATTTT. Variable domain in full (rest from reference TRBV29-1 and TRBJ1-3): SAVISQKPSRDICQRGTSLTIQCQVDSQVTMMFWYRQQPGQSLTLIATANQGSEATYESGFVIDKFPISRPNLTFSTLTVSNMSPEDSSIYLCSVRRRDESIYFGEGSWLTVV.

The rearrangement links TRBV7-2 to TRBJ1-3; 7 bases agree with TRBD1. CDR1 and CDR2 from the germline V gene are SGHTA and FQGNSA. V lost 4 bases to trimming and J lost 4 bases; unmatched junction nucleotides: 13. This CDR3 is 17 amino acids long. The chain's CDR3 is CASSSLPTGIQGNTIYF. The CDR3 region has the DNA TGTGCCAGCAGCTCCCTACCGACAGGGATTCAAGGAAACACCATATATTTT.

V usage is TRBV6-5 and J usage is TRBJ2-7; TRBD1 matches at 9 bases. There are 13 residues in the CDR3. Unmatched junction bases numbered 6, after V lost 6 bases and J lost 6 bases. Germline V lookup: CDR1 MNHEY, CDR2 SVGAGI. The CDR3 region has the DNA TGTGCCAGCAGCGGGGACAGGGACCGCGAGCAGTACTTC. This translates into CASSGDRDREQYF.

This sequence joins TRBV5-3 and TRBJ1-6, with TRBD1 identical over 7 bases. TRBV5-3 is noted as an ORF with a role that remains uncertain. The trim removed 4 bases at V and 8 bases at J, leaving 9 bases unmatched. The CDR3 has 15 amino acids. For the CDR3, the DNA is TGTGCCAGAAGCCCCGGGGGGCAGGGGGATTCACCCCTCCACTTT. Its translation is CARSPGGQGDSPLHF.

J is TRBJ1-3 and V is TRBV15; D not certain. Germline loops: CDR1 LNHNV, CDR2 YYDKDF (reference sequence). The CDR3 is 16 amino acids. Trimming took 5 bases from V and 2 from J, leaving 16 bases between them. This CDR3 is CATSGRERAPGNTIYF. CDR3 nucleotide sequence: TGTGCCACCAGCGGGAGGGAGAGGGCACCTGGAAACACCATATATTTT.

This chain connects TRBV12-5 to TRBJ2-3; 13 bases fit TRBD2. The trim removed 5 bases at V and 6 bases at J, leaving 14 bases unmatched. CDR1 is LGHNT, CDR2 FRNRAP, per germline. The CDR3 runs 18 residues. In DNA form, the CDR3 reads TGTGCTAGTGGTGCTGTCTTACTAGCGGGGGGGCCTGGGGATACGCAGTATTTT. Residues: CASGAVLLAGGPGDTQYF.

The rearrangement links TRBV4-1 to TRBJ1-5, with D unresolved. Per the germline V gene, CDR1 is MGHRA and CDR2 is YSYEKL. Trimming pared 0 bases from V and 3 bases from J, leaving 9 bases between. The CDR3 has 15 residues. The CDR3 loop is CASSQDWNSNQPQHF. The DNA of the CDR3 is TGCGCCAGCAGCCAAGACTGGAACTCCAATCAGCCCCAGCATTTT.

The genes are TRBV19 and TRBJ1-1, with no clear D. CDR1 is LNHDA, CDR2 SQIVND, per germline (reference sequence). The CDR3 extends over 11 amino acids. With 2 bases removed from V and 11 bases from J, the gap between germline ends came to 9 bases. CDR3 DNA: TGTGCCAGTAGTATACCCCCCGAGGCTTTCTTT. Its protein is CASSIPPEAFF.

The rearrangement joins TRBV2 to TRBJ1-5; no firm D call. Germline V gene lookup returns CDR1 SNHLY and CDR2 FYNNEI. The length of the CDR3 is 13 residues. V shed 9 bases and J shed 6 bases, with 15 bases lying between them. This chain's CDR3 is CASFFGEGQPQHF. CDR3 nucleotide sequence: TGTGCCAGTTTTTTCGGAGAGGGTCAGCCCCAGCATTTT. Variable domain in full (rest from reference TRBV2 and TRBJ1-5): EPEVTQTPSHQVTQMGQEVILRCVPISNHLYFYWYRQILGQKVEFLVSFYNNEISEKSEIFDDQFSVERPDGSNFTLKIRSTKLEDSAMYFCASFFGEGQPQHFGDGTRLSIL.

The rearrangement links TRBV6-5 to TRBJ1-5, with D maybe TRBD1 (6 bases). Trimming stripped 6 bases from V and 1 base from J, with 10 bases between. CDR1 and CDR2 from the germline V gene are MNHEY and SVGAGI. This CDR3 comprises 14 residues. The chain's CDR3 is CASSYGQSNQPQHF. DNA of the CDR3: TGTGCCAGCAGCTATGGACAGAGCAATCAGCCCCAGCATTTT.

This chain uses TRBV29-1 with TRBJ2-1; the D is unclear. V was cut by 8 bases and J by 0 bases, with 11 bases left in between. This CDR3 comprises 13 residues. Germline loops: CDR1 SQVTM, CDR2 ANQGSEA. CDR3 DNA: TGCAGCATTGCAGTAGTCTCCTACAATGAGCAGTTCTTC. Translating gives CSIAVVSYNEQFF.

The V and J genes are TRBV9 and TRBJ1-3; D remains unclear. Trimming cost V 4 bases and J 0 bases, with 11 bases left between them. CDR1 SGDLS and CDR2 YYNGEE come from the germline V gene. CDR3 length: 15 amino acids. The CDR3 sequence: CASSPRSGSGNTIYF. The CDR3, as DNA: TGTGCCAGCAGCCCCCGTTCCGGCTCTGGAAACACCATATATTTT.

This chain connects TRBV24-1 to TRBJ1-1; no firm D call. V dropped 2 bases and J dropped 3 bases, with 12 bases sitting between them. Germline V gene sequence: CDR1 KGHDR, CDR2 SFDVKD. This CDR3 has 15 residues. The CDR3 DNA reads as TGTGCCACCAGTGATTCCCGTCGCACGGACACTGAAGCTTTCTTT. The encoded protein is CATSDSRRTDTEAFF.

The rearrangement links TRBV5-1 to TRBJ1-5; no clear D gene. V gave up 0 bases and J gave up 5 bases, with 6 bases separating them. Germline loops: CDR1 SGHRS, CDR2 YFSETQ. This CDR3 is 13 amino acids long. The CDR3 sequence is CASSLGGDQPQHF. The DNA of the CDR3 is TGCGCCAGCAGCTTGGGCGGAGATCAGCCCCAGCATTTT.

V gene TRBV2 combines with J gene TRBJ1-4, with 7 bases that match TRBD1. CDR3 length: 14 amino acids. Germline V gene lookup returns CDR1 SNHLY and CDR2 FYNNEI. V was pared by 6 bases and J by 5 bases, with 6 bases of the junction left unmatched. CDR3 sequence: CASRRQGSNEKLFF. The DNA of the CDR3 is TGTGCCAGCAGGCGACAGGGTTCCAATGAAAAACTGTTTTTT.